These 20 T cell receptor beta chains share one sample of origin, sequenced in a study of radiotherapy plus CTLA-4 blockade in lung cancer. Sequencing was performed with immunoSEQ multiplex PCR; in TCRdb, only in-frame clones are kept and a portion is missing. The sample holds 80,000 to 100,000 clones, 70% to 90% seen once. Sequenced here: peripheral blood, sampled from a patient treated with radiotherapy plus ipilimumab. The receptors were sampled from a human donor with non-small cell lung cancer that progressed on radiotherapy plus ipilimumab.

This chain joins TRBV5-1 and TRBJ2-5; D is unresolved. Germline V gives CDR1 SGHRS, CDR2 YFSETQ. The V end was cut by 4 bases, the J end by 5 bases, with 18 bases between. The CDR3 consists of 15 residues. The chain's CDR3 is CASSPRIPKEETQYF. The CDR3 DNA sequence: TGCGCCAGCAGCCCTAGAATACCAAAGGAGGAGACCCAGTACTTC.

The rearrangement links TRBV6-6 to TRBJ1-5; 9 bases match TRBD1. The length of the CDR3 is 16 residues. With 0 bases clipped from V and 3 bases from J, the junction kept 3 bases outside the gene matches. Germline CDR1 reads MNHNY; CDR2 reads SVGAGI (reference sequence). CDR3 coding DNA: TGTGCCAGCAGTTACTCCGGACAGGGGTACAATCAGCCCCAGCATTTT. Its translation: CASSYSGQGYNQPQHF.

V gene TRBV29-1 combines with J gene TRBJ2-7, with 8 bases aligning to TRBD2. Per the germline V gene, CDR1 is SQVTM and CDR2 is ANQGSEA. The CDR3 consists of 14 residues. CDR3 bases: TGCAGTGCCCGGGGGGGCCCCAGGACGGGCGAGCAGTACTTC. It yields the protein CSARGGPRTGEQYF.

The rearrangement links TRBV7-3 to TRBJ2-3, with 8 bases that match TRBD2. The V gene end was trimmed by 1 base and the J gene end by 4 bases; junction bases not matched to a gene: 4. The CDR3 contains 15 residues. Germline loops: CDR1 SGHTA, CDR2 FQGTGA. CDR3 residues: CASSLSGRTADTQYF. The CDR3 bases are TGTGCCAGCAGCTTAAGCGGGAGGACTGCAGATACGCAGTATTTT.

The chain couples TRBV7-3 to TRBJ1-1, with TRBD1 as a possible D gene (5 bases). CDR3 length equals 13 residues. The germline V gene encodes CDR1 SGHTA and CDR2 FQGTGA. Trimming cost V 2 bases and J 3 bases, with 7 bases left between them. The chain's CDR3 is CASSLQGYTEAFF. The CDR3 DNA reads as TGTGCCAGCAGCTTACAGGGTTACACTGAAGCTTTCTTT. Variable domain in full (rest from reference TRBV7-3 and TRBJ1-1): GAGVSQTPSNKVTEKGKYVELRCDPISGHTALYWYRQSLGQGPEFLIYFQGTGAADDSGLPNDRFFAVRPEGSVSTLKIQRTERGDSAVYLCASSLQGYTEAFFGQGTRLTVV.

The chain has TRBV27 and TRBJ2-5, with D hard to call. Germline loops: CDR1 MNHEY, CDR2 SMNVEV (reference sequence). This CDR3 comprises 13 residues. Trimming removed 5 bases at V and 1 base at J, with 8 bases between. The CDR3, as DNA: TGTGCCAGCAGTCGGGTGGTCCAAGAGACCCAGTACTTC. This codes for CASSRVVQETQYF.

The chain combines TRBV5-4 with TRBJ1-4; TRBD1 matches 10 bases. Trimming removed 4 bases from V and 8 bases from J; junction bases left unmatched: 8. The CDR3 sequence is 15 residues long. Germline V gene sequence: CDR1 SGHNT, CDR2 YYREEE (reference sequence). The CDR3, as DNA: TGTGCCAGCAGCCTTACGACAGGGGGCGACGAAAAACTGTTTTTT. This codes for CASSLTTGGDEKLFF.

The chain is built from TRBV2 and TRBJ2-3; 7 nucleotides align to TRBD2. The V gene end was trimmed by 5 bases and the J gene end by 3 bases; junction bases not matched to a gene: 11. Germline values: CDR1 SNHLY, CDR2 FYNNEI. The CDR3 runs 16 residues. CDR3: CASSFPRAGMTDTQYF. The CDR3, as DNA: TGTGCCAGCAGTTTCCCCCGAGCGGGAATGACAGATACGCAGTATTTT.

In this sample, this clone turned up a few times. The chain has TRBV18 and TRBJ2-7; 9 nucleotides align to TRBD2. CDR1 and CDR2 from the germline V gene are KGHSH and LQKENI. V was pared by 0 bases and J by 5 bases, with 5 bases of the junction left unmatched. This CDR3 contains 15 residues. The CDR3 DNA follows: TGTGCCAGCTCACCACCCGCTAGCGGGATTGACGAGCAGTACTTC. This encodes CASSPPASGIDEQYF.

The chain employs TRBV12-5 and TRBJ2-7; D unclear. The CDR3 has 11 amino acids. Germline V gene lookup returns CDR1 LGHNT and CDR2 FRNRAP. The V end was cut by 6 bases, the J end by 2 bases, with 5 bases between. CDR3: CASGSAYEQYF. CDR3 coding DNA: TGTGCTAGTGGCAGCGCCTACGAGCAGTACTTC.

The chain employs TRBV9 and TRBJ2-5; D is unresolved. V was shortened by 0 bases and J by 5 bases, with 11 bases between the two germline ends. The length of the CDR3 is 14 residues. Germline V gene lookup returns CDR1 SGDLS and CDR2 YYNGEE. In DNA, the CDR3 is TGTGCCAGCAGCGTAGAGGGTAGCTTCGAGACCCAGTACTTC. Translating it yields CASSVEGSFETQYF.

This chain joins TRBV5-1 and TRBJ2-2; 8 nucleotides line up with TRBD2. The CDR3 loop spans 14 amino acids. Germline V gene data show CDR1 as SGHRS and CDR2 as YFSETQ. The trim removed 6 bases at V and 0 bases at J, leaving 1 base unmatched. CDR3 sequence reads: CASKLAANTGELFF. CDR3 DNA: TGCGCCAGCAAACTAGCGGCGAACACCGGGGAGCTGTTTTTT.

This chain connects TRBV10-3 to TRBJ2-3; TRBD2 is a possible D gene (5 bases). CDR3 size: 11 residues. Trimming took off 2 bases at V and 10 bases at J, with 7 bases between the two ends. Germline V lookup: CDR1 ENHRY, CDR2 SYGVKD. For the CDR3, the DNA is TGTGCCATCAGTGAGACGGGGTCGCAGTATTTT. This gives the protein CAISETGSQYF.

The chain is built from TRBV5-1 and TRBJ2-7; D perhaps matches TRBD1 (6 bases). Trimming took 6 bases from V and 3 from J, leaving 19 bases between them. Germline CDR1 and CDR2: SGHRS and YFSETQ. This CDR3 is built from 15 residues. CDR3 region: CASTGGPGVGYEQYF. Written as DNA, the CDR3 is TGCGCCAGCACTGGCGGCCCAGGGGTTGGCTACGAGCAGTACTTC. Using reference TRBV5-1 and TRBJ2-7 for the parts outside the CDR3, the full variable domain is KAGVTQTPRYLIKTRGQQVTLSCSPISGHRSVSWYQQTPGQGLQFLFEYFSETQRNKGNFPGRFSGRQFSNSRSEMNVSTLELGDSALYLCASTGGPGVGYEQYFGPGTRLTVT.

This chain connects TRBV16 to TRBJ1-5, with 7 bases matching TRBD1. CDR3 length: 14 amino acids. Trimming took 6 bases from V and 7 from J; bases not matched to a gene: 9. The germline V gene encodes CDR1 KGHSY and CDR2 FQNENV. CDR3 residues: CASRSDRVEQPQHF. The CDR3 DNA reads as TGTGCCAGCAGATCAGACAGGGTGGAACAGCCCCAGCATTTT.

V usage is TRBV5-1 and J usage is TRBJ2-1; 10 nucleotides agree with TRBD1. Trimming cost V 0 bases and J 7 bases; bases outside gene matches: 7. CDR3 length equals 16 residues. CDR1 SGHRS and CDR2 YFSETQ come from the germline V gene. DNA for the CDR3: TGCGCCAGCAGCTTGGCGGGACAGGGGTTTCGGAATGAGCAGTTCTTC. It yields the protein CASSLAGQGFRNEQFF.

The chain has TRBV6-5 and TRBJ2-7, with 10 bases lining up with TRBD1. Germline lookup yields CDR1 MNHEY and CDR2 SVGAGI. The CDR3 totals 14 residues. With V trimmed by 0 bases and J by 11 bases, 7 bases remained unmatched. The DNA of the CDR3 is TGTGCCAGCAGTTACTCGCACGGGACAGGGGAGGAGTACTTC. This encodes CASSYSHGTGEEYF.

The gene calls are TRBV18 and TRBJ1-2; possibly TRBD1 for D (5 bases). Trimming left V 3 bases short and J 1 base short, with 6 bases between. CDR1 and CDR2 from the germline V gene are KGHSH and LQKENI. This CDR3 has 13 residues. CDR3 bases: TGTGCCAGCTCACCGGGGGATAACTATGGCTACACCTTC. As protein: CASSPGDNYGYTF.

The chain has TRBV11-3 and TRBJ1-1; D not resolved. With 5 bases removed from V and 6 bases from J, the gap between germline ends came to 7 bases. The germline CDR1 and CDR2 sequences are SGHNT and YENEEA. The CDR3 consists of 11 residues. The DNA of the CDR3 is TGTGCCAGCAGCAAATCCCCTGAAGCTTTCTTT. Translation gives CASSKSPEAFF.

The rearrangement uses TRBV5-6 and TRBJ1-2; D ambiguous. Germline CDR1 SGHDT, CDR2 YYEEEE. CDR3 length: 10 amino acids. V lost 4 bases and J lost 8, with 6 bases in between. Here the CDR3 DNA reads TGTGCCAGCAGCCCTTGGGGCTACACCTTC. It is translated as CASSPWGYTF.